This T cell receptor (beta chain) was retrieved from a study of regulatory T cells in long-lasting Graves disease. Looking at the study overall: The criterion for persistent Graves' disease was over 5 years of antithyroid drugs with positive TSH receptor antibodies.

Time point here: persistent/refractory GD, antithyroid drugs over 5 years with positive TRAb. PBMC-derived RNA was used for the TCR library. Collection of peripheral blood (about 8.1 milliliters) was done using EDTA tubes. This clonotype was picked up a small number of times. Germline assignment: CDR1 LNHNV and CDR2 YYDKDF (reference sequence). The CDR3 runs 14 residues. V gave up 0 bases and J gave up 4 bases, with 9 bases separating them. According to the study, TCR beta libraries were built with iRepertoire HTBI primers and CDR3-region Arm-PCR. A single record per CDR3 protein comes from TCRdb applying MiXCR to the multiplex PCR reads. The data contain roughly 500,000 distinct CDR3 sequences, approximately 21% of them singletons.

This sequence was found in a female donor with Graves disease. The chain employs TRBV15 and TRBJ1-1; weak D call: TRBD1 (5 bases). Sequenced here: peripheral blood mononuclear cells (PBMCs), sampled when the disease was refractory, from a patient treated with antithyroid drugs. CDR3 DNA: TGTGCCACCAGCAGAGACGGGACCCTCACTGAAGCTTTCTTT. This codes for CATSRDGTLTEAFF.